This T cell receptor (beta chain) originates from a study of cytomegalovirus exposure and HLA in healthy donors. General observations from the study: When presence/absence was analysed, sequencing depth was taken to be roughly uniform across donors.

After removal of 2 bases from V and 2 bases from J, the junction contained 0 bases not matched to a gene. This CDR3 is 13 amino acids long. Germline CDR1 SNHLY, CDR2 FYNNEI. Turning to this clone: Its antigen is not known.

Primers included in the PCR were 60 Vbeta and 13 Jbeta primers. Here immunoSEQ multiplex PCR was the method, and the copy in TCRdb shows in-frame clones only, minus some. The sample holds about 100,000 clones, approximately 76% seen once. The sequenced material came from PBMCs. The sequence derives from a man aged 35-49 years in good health and CMV-seropositive. The chain uses TRBV2 and TRBJ2-7; 7 bases line up with TRBD1. The CDR3 nucleotides are TGTGCCAGCAGTGAACAGGGGGCCTACGAGCAGTACTTC. Translated: CASSEQGAYEQYF.